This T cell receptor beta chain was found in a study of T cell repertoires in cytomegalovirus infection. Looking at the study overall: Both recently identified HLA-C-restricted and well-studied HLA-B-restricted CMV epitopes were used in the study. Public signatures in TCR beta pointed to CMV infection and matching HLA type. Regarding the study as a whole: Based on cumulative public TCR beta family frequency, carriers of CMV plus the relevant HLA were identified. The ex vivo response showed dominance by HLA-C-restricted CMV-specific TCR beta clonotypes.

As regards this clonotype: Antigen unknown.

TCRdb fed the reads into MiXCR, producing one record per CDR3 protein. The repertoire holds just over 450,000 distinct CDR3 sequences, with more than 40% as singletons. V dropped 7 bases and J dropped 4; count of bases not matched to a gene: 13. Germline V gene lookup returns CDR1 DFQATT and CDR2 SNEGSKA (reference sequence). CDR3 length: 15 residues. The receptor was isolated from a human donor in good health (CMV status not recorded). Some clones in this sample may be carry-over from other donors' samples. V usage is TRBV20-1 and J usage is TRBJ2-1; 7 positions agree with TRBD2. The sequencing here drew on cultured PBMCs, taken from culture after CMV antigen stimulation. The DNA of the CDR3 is TGCAGTGGTACACGAGCGGGATCTGGATACAATGAGCAGTTCTTC. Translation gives CSGTRAGSGYNEQFF.